The 26 T cell receptor beta chains given below trace back to one sample, sequenced in a study of metastatic and nonmetastatic thyroid tumors. Prior to thyroid surgery, none of the patients had received any treatment. Via MiXCR, TCRdb re-called the PCR reads. This table has 8,000 to 10,000 clones, roughly 30% appearing once. Material: adjacent normal tissue. These TCRs come from a female donor with papillary thyroid cancer or a benign thyroid nodule (not recorded which). Some clones in this sample may be carry-over from other donors' samples.

The CDR3 bases are TGCAGTGCTAGCCCGCCGACAGGGGGCTATGAAAAACTGTTTTTT. Translation: CSASPPTGGYEKLFF. The chain employs TRBV20-1 and TRBJ1-4; 10 nucleotides match TRBD1. The germline V gene encodes CDR1 DFQATT and CDR2 SNEGSKA (reference sequence). This CDR3 comprises 15 residues. Trimming at V came to 3 bases and at J to 6 bases, leaving 7 bases not matched to a gene.

This clone was counted between two and nine times. The chain links TRBV13 to TRBJ2-2; 7 bases are shared with TRBD2. J gave up 5 bases and V 5 bases, and 11 bases lay outside the gene matches. The CDR3 totals 16 residues. The V gene's germline CDR1 is PRHDT and CDR2 FYEKMQ (reference sequence). In nucleotides, the CDR3 is TGTGCCAGCAGCCCCCGTTCAGCGGGATCGACCGGGGAGCTGTTTTTT. Amino acids: CASSPRSAGSTGELFF.

This clone is labeled large. This chain joins TRBV2 and TRBJ1-5, with unresolved D. V dropped 4 bases and J dropped 1 base, with 11 bases sitting between them. The CDR3 sequence is 15 residues long. Per germline, CDR1 SNHLY and CDR2 FYNNEI. CDR3 in DNA: TGTGCCAGCAGTGTTTCGGGGATGAGCAATCAGCCCCAGCATTTT. Translated: CASSVSGMSNQPQHF.

This clone was seen more than once but under ten times. The V and J genes are TRBV10-2 and TRBJ1-6; D ambiguous. In germline, CDR1 is WSHSY, CDR2 SAAADI. This CDR3 has 17 residues. Between the trimmed V and J ends, which lost 5 bases and 0 bases, there was a span of 14 bases. The CDR3 DNA reads as TGCGCCAGCAGTCAAATTTACCGGGACTCCTATAATTCACCCCTCCACTTT. This sequence encodes CASSQIYRDSYNSPLHF.

In its sample, this clone ranks as medium-sized (0.01 to 0.1%). The J gene is TRBJ2-2, the V gene TRBV6-1; a possible D gene is TRBD1 (7 bases). The CDR3 is 17 amino acids. CDR1 and CDR2 (germline): MNHNS, SASEGT. V dropped 2 bases and J dropped 8 bases, with 21 bases sitting between them. The CDR3 loop reads CASSEWVARGDLGELFF. Here the CDR3 DNA reads TGTGCCAGCAGTGAATGGGTGGCCAGGGGGGATTTGGGGGAGCTGTTTTTT.

The CDR3, as DNA: TGCGCCAGCAGTGAGTGGAATGGCGACGAGCAGTACTTC. Its protein product is CASSEWNGDEQYF. This sequence joins TRBV10-1 and TRBJ2-7; D unclear. With 1 base removed from V and 5 bases from J, the gap between germline ends came to 9 bases. The length of the CDR3 is 13 residues. Germline assignment: CDR1 WNHNN and CDR2 SYGVQD (reference sequence).

The sample holds many counts of this clone. V gene TRBV6-5 combines with J gene TRBJ2-3; D is possibly TRBD1 (6 bases). The germline CDR1 and CDR2 sequences are MNHEY and SVGAGI. The CDR3 contains 17 residues. V lost 2 bases and J 1 base, leaving 16 bases between the germline ends. The CDR3 reads CASSYLPRDIRTDTQYF. In nucleotides, the CDR3 is TGTGCCAGCAGTTACCTTCCACGGGACATACGCACAGATACGCAGTATTTT.

CDR3 DNA: TGTGCCAGCAGTCACGGATACCCCTCTCCGCAGTTCTTC. Its protein is CASSHGYPSPQFF. The chain combines TRBV7-2 with TRBJ2-1; D gene ambiguous. The ends were cut back, 6 bases at V and 12 bases at J, with 18 bases in the middle. The CDR3 covers 13 residues. From germline, CDR1 is SGHTA and CDR2 FQGNSA.

The V and J genes are TRBV20-1 and TRBJ1-1; no clear D gene. Germline assignment: CDR1 DFQATT and CDR2 SNEGSKA (reference sequence). The CDR3 has 12 amino acids. The chain's CDR3 is CSSSPRDTEAFF. As DNA, the CDR3 is TGCAGCTCATCTCCGAGGGACACTGAAGCTTTCTTT.

This clone was seen only a few times. The chain links TRBV6-5 to TRBJ2-3, with 12 bases matching TRBD2. Germline V gene lookup returns CDR1 MNHEY and CDR2 SVGAGI. Trimming cost V 2 bases and J 12 bases; bases outside gene matches: 9. CDR3 length: 15 amino acids. Here the CDR3 DNA reads TGTGCCAGCAGTTACGACTCCAGAGGACTAGCGGGACAGTATTTT. Its protein product is CASSYDSRGLAGQYF.

This clone is medium-sized. This chain joins TRBV20-1 and TRBJ2-7; the D gene is possibly TRBD2 (6 bases). CDR1 DFQATT and CDR2 SNEGSKA come from the germline V gene (reference sequence). The V gene lost 2 bases and the J gene lost 9 bases, with 17 bases spanning the gap. The CDR3 extends over 13 amino acids. The CDR3 DNA reads TGCAGTGCTAGACCGTCTAGCGCCCTGGGGCAGTACTTC. Encoded protein: CSARPSSALGQYF.

The chain is built from TRBV7-8 and TRBJ2-5; D call uncertain. Germline V lookup: CDR1 SGHVS, CDR2 FQNEAQ. This CDR3 has 15 residues. V shed 0 bases and J shed 4 bases, with 12 bases lying between them. CDR3 DNA sequence: TGTGCCAGCAGCTTAGCTCCCGCCAGTGTAGAGACCCAGTACTTC. Amino acid sequence: CASSLAPASVETQYF.

This clone was observed a few times. The chain combines TRBV6-1 with TRBJ1-2, with 7 bases that match TRBD1. The CDR3 sequence is 12 residues long. The V gene's germline CDR1 is MNHNS and CDR2 SASEGT. Losses at the gene ends were 4 bases for V and 8 bases for J; bases not matched to a gene: 4. The CDR3 DNA sequence: TGTGCCAGCAGTGCCTCAGGGGGAGGCTACACCTTC. As protein: CASSASGGGYTF.

This clone appeared once. V and J are TRBV7-8 and TRBJ1-2; possible D gene TRBD1, 6 bases. The CDR3 consists of 14 residues. V was cut by 3 bases and J by 8 bases, with 16 bases left in between. In germline, CDR1 is SGHVS, CDR2 FQNEAQ. The CDR3: CASSFSTGAQGYTF. The CDR3 bases are TGTGCCAGCAGCTTCTCTACGGGGGCGCAAGGCTACACCTTC.

Here the CDR3 reads CASSKGRNTDTQYF. Written as DNA, the CDR3 is TGTGCCAGCAGTAAGGGACGGAACACAGATACGCAGTATTTT. The chain employs TRBV6-1 and TRBJ2-3; TRBD1 or TRBD2 may be the D gene (5 bases each). Trimming took off 5 bases at V and 2 bases at J, with 11 bases between the two ends. This CDR3 comprises 14 residues. Germline V gene lookup returns CDR1 MNHNS and CDR2 SASEGT.

The V and J genes are TRBV11-2 and TRBJ2-7; 12 bases line up with TRBD1. CDR3 length: 18 residues. The germline V gene encodes CDR1 SGHAT and CDR2 FQNNGV. Trimming took 5 bases from V and 3 from J; bases not matched to a gene: 14. This CDR3 reads CASSRSGTGGESNYEQYF. CDR3 in DNA: TGTGCCAGCAGCAGATCCGGGACAGGGGGCGAGTCTAACTACGAGCAGTACTTC.

The chain carries TRBV11-1 and TRBJ1-1, with TRBD1 matching 10 bases. The CDR3 totals 15 residues. V was pared by 5 bases and J by 4 bases, with 7 bases of the junction left unmatched. Germline V CDR1 and CDR2: SGHAT, FQDESV (reference sequence). The chain's CDR3 is CASSLRQGAVTEAFF. As DNA, the CDR3 is TGTGCCAGCAGCCTCCGACAGGGGGCGGTCACTGAAGCTTTCTTT.

The V call is TRBV19, the J call TRBJ2-1; TRBD1 matches at 8 bases. Germline CDR1 is LNHDA and CDR2 is SQIVND (reference sequence). CDR3 size: 16 residues. V was pared by 1 base and J by 1 base, with 3 bases of the junction left unmatched. CDR3 protein: CASSIGTGWSYNEQFF. In nucleotides, the CDR3 is TGTGCCAGTAGTATAGGGACAGGGTGGTCCTACAATGAGCAGTTCTTC.

The chain has TRBV7-2 and TRBJ2-7, with D possibly TRBD1 on 6 matching bases. The CDR3 contains 13 residues. The V gene lost 5 bases and the J gene lost 7 bases, with 15 bases spanning the gap. Germline-derived CDR1 and CDR2 are SGHTA and FQGNSA. The CDR3 DNA is TGTGCCAGCAGCCCCGGGACATTCCAAGAGCAGTACTTC. Its translation is CASSPGTFQEQYF.

V and J are TRBV7-7 and TRBJ2-1, with 8 bases lining up with TRBD2. Germline V lookup: CDR1 SSHAT, CDR2 FNYEAQ (reference sequence). The CDR3 spans 14 residues. CDR3 protein: CASSGGHPYNEQFF. The CDR3 DNA reads TGTGCTAGCTCGGGGGGGCACCCCTACAATGAGCAGTTCTTC.

This chain links TRBV24-1 with TRBJ2-5; the match to TRBD2 covers 10 bases. The ends lost 1 base at V and 1 base at J; junction bases unmatched: 5. This CDR3 has 17 residues. From germline, CDR1 is KGHDR and CDR2 SFDVKD. CDR3 DNA sequence: TGTGCCACCAGTGATTTTAGCCTAGCGGGGGCCCAAGAGACCCAGTACTTC. Its translation: CATSDFSLAGAQETQYF.

The V call is TRBV27, the J call TRBJ1-6; maybe TRBD1 (5 bases). The germline gives CDR1 MNHEY, CDR2 SMNVEV (reference sequence). The V gene lost 4 bases and the J gene lost 8 bases, with 15 bases spanning the gap. CDR3 length: 15 residues. Here the CDR3 DNA reads TGTGCCAGCAGTTCTCGACAGCTAAAGGATTCACCCCTCCACTTT. It is translated as CASSSRQLKDSPLHF.

This clone appeared a few times. The chain couples TRBV6-1 to TRBJ2-3; 12 bases line up with TRBD2. Trimming at V came to 4 bases and at J to 3 bases, leaving 2 bases not matched to a gene. CDR3 length: 15 amino acids. Germline assignment: CDR1 MNHNS and CDR2 SASEGT. This CDR3 reads CASSAGTSGTDTQYF. The CDR3 nucleotides read TGTGCCAGCAGTGCCGGGACTAGCGGGACAGATACGCAGTATTTT.

The genes are TRBV10-3 and TRBJ1-1, with 9 positions matching TRBD1. V shed 6 bases, J shed 10 bases, and the junction held 3 bases outside the gene matches. Looked up from germline, CDR1 is ENHRY and CDR2 is SYGVKD. The CDR3 covers 11 residues. CDR3 sequence reads: CAISADRGAFF. CDR3 in DNA: TGTGCCATCAGCGCGGACAGGGGAGCTTTCTTT.

V usage is TRBV2 and J usage is TRBJ1-6; TRBD1 aligns across 7 bases. Germline-derived CDR1 and CDR2 are SNHLY and FYNNEI. This CDR3 region has 13 residues. The trim removed 8 bases at V and 7 bases at J, leaving 5 bases unmatched. The chain's CDR3 is CASLGQTNSPLHF. CDR3 DNA: TGTGCCAGCCTGGGACAGACAAATTCACCCCTCCACTTT.

The chain is built from TRBV6-4 and TRBJ2-7; D gene uncertain. The CDR3 covers 9 residues. The germline gives CDR1 MRHNA, CDR2 SNTAGT. V lost 8 bases to trimming and J lost 1 base, with 0 bases between them. CDR3 region: CASSYEQYF. CDR3 sequence (DNA): TGTGCCAGCTCCTACGAGCAGTACTTC.